This entry is about one T cell receptor beta chain. Antigen specificity is unknown. The data are from a study of blood T cells in healthy people across ages. Looking at the study overall: In model experiments, template switching was able to capture about one barcoded beta molecule for every two T cells that were present.

Primed by a sample-barcoded 5' primer and a J-beta primer mix, a second PCR proceeded for 7 to 11 cycles. A single record per CDR3 protein comes from TCRdb applying MiXCR to the 5' RACE reads. The sample lists about 1.8 million distinct CDR3 sequences, 49% occurring once. The study's findings and limits: TCR beta diversity tracked closely with naive T cell percentage. The unknown donor CMV status may have confounded expanded clonotype changes.

Germline CDR1 reads MNHNS; CDR2 reads SASEGT. The CDR3 has 13 residues. The ends were cut back, 7 bases at V and 1 base at J, with 9 bases in the middle. Input material: blood. This sequence originates from a woman aged 40 to 49 in good health. The chain uses TRBV6-1 and TRBJ2-3; D possibly corresponds to TRBD1 (5 bases). CDR3 DNA sequence: TGTGCCAGCATCGAACAGGGCACAGATACGCAGTATTTT. This sequence encodes CASIEQGTDTQYF.